The rows below give T cell receptor beta chains drawn from one sample of a study of T cells in Graves' hyperthyroidism and ophthalmopathy. A single record per CDR3 protein comes from TCRdb applying MiXCR to the multiplex PCR reads. The sample lists just under 750,000 distinct CDR3 sequences; around a third were seen once. Sequenced: blood. The receptors shown here come from a woman aged 40 to 50 with Graves' hyperthyroidism. Each CDR3 is given with its conserved first and last residue. Each record gives: CDR3 protein, CDR3 DNA, D gene, V gene, J gene, clone size. A D gene is named only where the DNA matches it firmly. Clone size is shown for a subset of rows, as once, few, many or a class of expanded clone.

CDR3: CASSDQGRNSPLHF
DNA: TGTGCCAGCAGCGATCAGGGACGGAACTCACCCCTCCACTTT
D: .
V: TRBV7-9
J: TRBJ1-6
size: many

CDR3: CASSLGSPQHF
DNA: TGTGCCAGCAGCCTAGGGTCGCCCCAGCATTTT
D: .
V: TRBV5-8
J: TRBJ1-5
size: few

CDR3: CASSDGIGNTEAFF
DNA: TGTGCCAGCAGTGACGGTATAGGGAACACTGAAGCTTTCTTT
D: .
V: TRBV25-1
J: TRBJ1-1
size: many

CDR3: CAISSMPGQGPTF
DNA: TGTGCCATCAGTAGTATGCCGGGACAGGGTCCCACCTTC
D: TRBD1
V: TRBV10-3
J: TRBJ2-7
size: .

CDR3: CASSFHPRDSTNHYEQYF
DNA: TGTGCCAGCAGCTTCCACCCCCGGGACTCGACGAACCACTACGAGCAGTACTTC
D: .
V: TRBV7-9
J: TRBJ2-7
size: .

CDR3: CAISGKGDGTEAFF
DNA: TGTGCCATCAGTGGAAAGGGGGATGGCACTGAAGCTTTCTTT
D: .
V: TRBV10-3
J: TRBJ1-1
size: many

CDR3: CASKDNHLNYGYTF
DNA: TGTGCCAGCAAGGATAACCATTTGAACTATGGCTACACCTTC
D: .
V: TRBV6-6
J: TRBJ1-2
size: few

CDR3: CASSEGQAPGEQYF
DNA: TGTGCCAGCAGTGAGGGACAGGCCCCGGGGGAGCAGTACTTC
D: TRBD1
V: TRBV6-1
J: TRBJ2-7
size: .

CDR3: CASSLSGLAGEQYF
DNA: TGCGCCAGCAGCTTGTCCGGACTAGCGGGCGAGCAGTACTTC
D: TRBD2
V: TRBV5-1
J: TRBJ2-7
size: .

CDR3: CASKGPAGEQYF
DNA: TGTGCCAGTAAAGGCCCAGCGGGAGAGCAGTACTTC
D: TRBD2
V: TRBV19
J: TRBJ2-7
size: .

CDR3: CASSQRPLNGPGRSYGYTF
DNA: TGCGCCAGCAGCCAAAGACCCCTAAACGGGCCGGGACGGAGCTATGGCTACACCTTC
D: .
V: TRBV4-3
J: TRBJ1-2
size: .

CDR3: CASRGRTVSNTEAFF
DNA: TGCGCCAGCAGGGGCCGGACAGTATCGAACACTGAAGCTTTCTTT
D: .
V: TRBV10-2
J: TRBJ1-1
size: .

CDR3: CASMKGGQGFGETQYF
DNA: TGCGCCAGCATGAAGGGGGGACAGGGCTTCGGGGAGACCCAGTACTTC
D: TRBD1
V: TRBV10-2
J: TRBJ2-5
size: .

CDR3: CASSGGQGAEPQHF
DNA: TGTGCCAGCAGTGGCGGACAGGGGGCGGAGCCCCAGCATTTT
D: TRBD1
V: TRBV6-5
J: TRBJ1-5
size: few

CDR3: CATRYRRSISYEQYF
DNA: TGTGCCACTCGATATCGGCGGTCCATCTCCTACGAGCAGTACTTC
D: .
V: TRBV24-1
J: TRBJ2-7
size: .

CDR3: CASSQTGPQFF
DNA: TGCGCCAGCAGCCAAACGGGACCTCAGTTCTTC
D: .
V: TRBV12-3/TRBV12-4
J: TRBJ2-1
size: .

CDR3: CAISAGTGRNQPQHF
DNA: TGTGCCATCAGCGCCGGGACAGGGAGAAATCAGCCCCAGCATTTT
D: TRBD1
V: TRBV10-3
J: TRBJ1-5
size: many

CDR3: CASSYSPYRASGNTIYF
DNA: TGTGCCAGCAGTTACTCGCCCTACAGGGCCTCTGGAAACACCATATATTTT
D: .
V: TRBV2
J: TRBJ1-3
size: .

CDR3: CAIRPPESDTRYF
DNA: TGTGCCATCAGGCCTCCGGAATCAGATACGCGGTATTTT
D: .
V: TRBV10-3
J: TRBJ2-3
size: once

CDR3: CASRGQDQPQHF
DNA: TGTGCCAGCCGGGGACAGGATCAGCCCCAGCATTTT
D: TRBD1
V: TRBV6-1
J: TRBJ1-5
size: few

CDR3: CASSQLGRLNTEAFF
DNA: TGCGCCAGCAGCCAGTTAGGACGGCTGAACACTGAAGCTTTCTTT
D: .
V: TRBV4-1
J: TRBJ1-1
size: few

CDR3: CASSPGTGWLNYGYTF
DNA: TGTGCCAGCAGCCCGGGGACAGGGTGGCTTAACTATGGCTACACCTTC
D: TRBD1
V: TRBV7-2
J: TRBJ1-2
size: many

CDR3: CSVLAGVPSYEQYF
DNA: TGCAGCGTCTTAGCCGGGGTCCCCTCCTACGAGCAGTACTTC
D: .
V: TRBV29-1
J: TRBJ2-7
size: many

CDR3: CASSLVRGLSTEAFF
DNA: TGTGCCAGCAGCTTAGTTCGGGGGCTGAGCACTGAAGCTTTCTTT
D: .
V: TRBV7-8
J: TRBJ1-1
size: few

CDR3: CASWGGPYNEQYF
DNA: TGTGCCAGCTGGGGTGGTCCCTACAATGAGCAGTACTTC
D: .
V: TRBV2
J: TRBJ2-7
size: .

CDR3: CASSLNLAGGPSTDTQYF
DNA: TGTGCCAGCAGTTTGAACTTAGCGGGAGGGCCCTCAACAGATACGCAGTATTTT
D: TRBD2
V: TRBV7-2
J: TRBJ2-3
size: .

CDR3: CASSPGLADDTDTQYF
DNA: TGTGCCAGCAGCCCCGGACTAGCAGACGACACAGATACGCAGTATTTT
D: TRBD2
V: TRBV4-2
J: TRBJ2-3
size: .

CDR3: CSARPLRDGTDTQYF
DNA: TGCAGTGCTAGACCACTCAGGGACGGCACAGATACGCAGTATTTT
D: .
V: TRBV20-1
J: TRBJ2-3
size: few

CDR3: CSAEKWELQNTEAFF
DNA: TGCAGTGCCGAAAAATGGGAACTTCAGAACACTGAAGCTTTCTTT
D: .
V: TRBV20-1
J: TRBJ1-1
size: .